This T cell receptor beta chain is from a study of neoadjuvant anti-PD-1 for oral cavity cancer. Study results and caveats: After neoadjuvant nivolumab, PBMC T cell clonality was significantly higher in non-responders than responders.

Documented time point: after neoadjuvant nivolumab, at surgical resection. With V trimmed by 5 bases and J by 3 bases, 4 bases remained unmatched. The CDR3 covers 14 residues. Germline V gene sequence: CDR1 LNHDA, CDR2 SQIVND (reference sequence). This table comes from immunoSEQ multiplex PCR, and its TCRdb copy is limited to in-frame clones, with some not included. The profile covers more than 25,000 clones, with roughly 85% appearing a single time and 3% to 3.5% taken by the ten largest. A note on this clone: Antigen unknown.

The receptor comes from a person aged 40 to 85 with oral cavity squamous cell carcinoma. The rearrangement links TRBV19 to TRBJ2-1; 7 nucleotides agree with TRBD1. Specimen: PBMCs, collected after nivolumab (anti-PD-1) treatment. CDR3 amino acids: CASSSPGGYNEQFF. CDR3 nucleotides: TGTGCCAGTAGTTCCCCAGGGGGCTACAATGAGCAGTTCTTC. The full variable domain, its missing parts supplied by reference TRBV19 and TRBJ2-1, is DGGITQSPKYLFRKEGQNVTLSCEQNLNHDAMYWYRQDPGQGLRLIYYSQIVNDFQKGDIAEGYSVSREKKESFPLTVTSAQKNPTAFYLCASSSPGGYNEQFFGPGTRLTVL.